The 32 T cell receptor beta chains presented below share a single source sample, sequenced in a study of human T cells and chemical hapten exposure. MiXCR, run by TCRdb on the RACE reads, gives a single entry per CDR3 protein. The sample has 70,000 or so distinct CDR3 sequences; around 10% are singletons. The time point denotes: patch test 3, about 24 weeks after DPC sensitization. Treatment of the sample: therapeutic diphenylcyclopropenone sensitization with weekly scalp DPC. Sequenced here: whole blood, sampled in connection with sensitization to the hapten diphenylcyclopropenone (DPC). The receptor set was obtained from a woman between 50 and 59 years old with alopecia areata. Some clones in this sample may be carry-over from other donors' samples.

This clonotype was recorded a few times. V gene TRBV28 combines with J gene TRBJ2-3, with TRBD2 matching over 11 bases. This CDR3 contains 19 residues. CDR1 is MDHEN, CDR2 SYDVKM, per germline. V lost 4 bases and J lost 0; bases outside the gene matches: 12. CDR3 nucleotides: TGTGCCAGCAGTTCGAGACTAGCGGGACTTACCTCTAGCACAGATACGCAGTATTTT. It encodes CASSSRLAGLTSSTDTQYF.

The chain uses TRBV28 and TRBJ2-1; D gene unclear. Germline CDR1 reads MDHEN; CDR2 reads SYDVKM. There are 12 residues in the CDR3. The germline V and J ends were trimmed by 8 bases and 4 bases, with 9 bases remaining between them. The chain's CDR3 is CASEPQYNEQFF. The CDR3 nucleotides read TGTGCCAGCGAGCCCCAATACAATGAGCAGTTCTTC.

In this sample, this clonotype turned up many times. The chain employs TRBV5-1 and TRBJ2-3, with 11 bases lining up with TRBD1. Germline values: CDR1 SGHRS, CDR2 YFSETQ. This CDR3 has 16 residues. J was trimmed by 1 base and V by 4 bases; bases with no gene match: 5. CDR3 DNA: TGCGCCAGCAGCCCTGGACAGGGGGCCGGCACAGATACGCAGTATTTT. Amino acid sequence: CASSPGQGAGTDTQYF.

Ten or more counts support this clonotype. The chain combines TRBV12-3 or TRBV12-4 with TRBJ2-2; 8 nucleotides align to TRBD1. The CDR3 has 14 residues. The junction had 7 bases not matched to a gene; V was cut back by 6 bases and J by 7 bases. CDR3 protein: CASRRTGRGGELFF. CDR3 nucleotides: TGTGCCAGCAGGAGGACAGGGCGGGGCGGGGAGCTGTTTTTT.

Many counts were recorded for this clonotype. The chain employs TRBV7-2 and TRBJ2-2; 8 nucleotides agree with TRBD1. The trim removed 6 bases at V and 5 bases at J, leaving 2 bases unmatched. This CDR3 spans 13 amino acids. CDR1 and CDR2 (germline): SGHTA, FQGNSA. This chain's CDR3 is CASRTGGTGELFF. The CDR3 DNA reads TGTGCCAGCAGAACAGGGGGTACCGGGGAGCTGTTTTTT.

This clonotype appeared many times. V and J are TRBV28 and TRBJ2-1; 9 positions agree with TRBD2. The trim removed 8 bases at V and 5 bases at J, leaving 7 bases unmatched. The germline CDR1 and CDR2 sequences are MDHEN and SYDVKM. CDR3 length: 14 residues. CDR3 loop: CASRRGGSNNEQFF. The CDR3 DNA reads TGTGCCAGCCGGCGGGGGGGATCCAACAATGAGCAGTTCTTC.

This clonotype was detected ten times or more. The CDR3 sequence: CASSLLRAQYTGELFF. Written as DNA, the CDR3 is TGTGCCAGCAGCCTTCTCCGGGCCCAATACACCGGGGAGCTGTTTTTT. V is TRBV14 and J is TRBJ2-2; D gene uncertain. The CDR3 covers 16 residues. Germline CDR1 SGHDN, CDR2 FVKESK. V was pared by 4 bases and J by 3 bases, with 15 bases between.

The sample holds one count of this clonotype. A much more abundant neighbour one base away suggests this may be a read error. The CDR3 loop reads CTSSDFTGISGYTF. CDR3 coding DNA: TGTACCAGCAGTGATTTTACAGGGATTTCTGGCTACACCTTC. The chain combines TRBV2 with TRBJ1-2; tentative D call: TRBD1 (6 bases). The CDR3 sequence is 14 residues long. CDR1 is SNHLY, CDR2 FYNNEI, per germline.

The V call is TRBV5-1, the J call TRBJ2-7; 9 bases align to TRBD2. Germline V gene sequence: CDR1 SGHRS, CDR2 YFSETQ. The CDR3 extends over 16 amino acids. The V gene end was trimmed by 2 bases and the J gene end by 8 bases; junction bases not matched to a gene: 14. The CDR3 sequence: CASSFTRTSELTKQYF. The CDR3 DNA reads TGCGCCAGCAGCTTTACTCGGACTAGCGAATTGACTAAGCAGTACTTC.

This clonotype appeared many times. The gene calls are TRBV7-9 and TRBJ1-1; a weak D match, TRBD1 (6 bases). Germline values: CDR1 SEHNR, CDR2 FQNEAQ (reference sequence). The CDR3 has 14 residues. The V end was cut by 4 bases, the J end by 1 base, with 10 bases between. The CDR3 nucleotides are TGTGCCAGCAGCTCTGGACAGCCGAACACTGAAGCTTTCTTT. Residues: CASSSGQPNTEAFF.

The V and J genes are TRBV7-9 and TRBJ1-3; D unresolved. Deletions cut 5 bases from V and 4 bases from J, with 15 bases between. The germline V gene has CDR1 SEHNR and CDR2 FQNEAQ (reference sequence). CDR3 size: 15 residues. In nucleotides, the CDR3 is TGTGCCAGCAGCCCGGGGATCGAGGCCGGAAACACCATATATTTT. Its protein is CASSPGIEAGNTIYF.

In nucleotides, the CDR3 is TGTGCCAGCAGCTTCTCACGGTACCAAGAGACCCAGTACTTC. It translates to CASSFSRYQETQYF. The gene calls are TRBV5-4 and TRBJ2-5, with D hard to call. The CDR3 runs 14 residues. Germline V lookup: CDR1 SGHNT, CDR2 YYREEE (reference sequence). V was clipped by 2 bases and J by 0 bases, with 8 bases between them.

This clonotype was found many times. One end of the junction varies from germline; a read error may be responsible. CDR3 in amino acids: CASSPRGEPSSEQYF. CDR3 bases: TGCGCCAGCAGCCCGAGAGGGGAACCCTCCTCCGAGCAGTACTTC. This chain links TRBV5-1 with TRBJ2-7, with D perhaps given as TRBD1 or TRBD2 (5 bases each). The CDR3 has 15 residues. Germline values: CDR1 SGHRS, CDR2 YFSETQ. Full variable domain (remainder filled in from reference TRBV5-1 and TRBJ2-7): KAGVTQTPRYLIKTRGQQVTLSCSPISGHRSVSWYQQTPGQGLQFLFEYFSETQRNKGNFPGRFSGRQFSNSRSEMNVSTLELGDSALYLCASSPRGEPSSEQYFGPGTRLTVT.

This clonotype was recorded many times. The CDR3 DNA reads as TGTGCCACGCAGCCGGCCCAAACCAACACTGAAGCTTTCTTT. This sequence encodes CATQPAQTNTEAFF. The gene calls are TRBV2 and TRBJ1-1; D is ambiguous. The CDR3 totals 14 residues. The ends were cut back, 10 bases at V and 2 bases at J, with 17 bases in the middle. Germline CDR1 and CDR2: SNHLY and FYNNEI.

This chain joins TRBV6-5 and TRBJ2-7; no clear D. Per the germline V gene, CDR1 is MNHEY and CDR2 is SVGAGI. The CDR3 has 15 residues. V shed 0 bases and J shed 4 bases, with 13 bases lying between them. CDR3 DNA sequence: TGTGCCAGCAGTTACTCGACGCCTGCACTTTACGAGCAGTACTTC. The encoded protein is CASSYSTPALYEQYF.

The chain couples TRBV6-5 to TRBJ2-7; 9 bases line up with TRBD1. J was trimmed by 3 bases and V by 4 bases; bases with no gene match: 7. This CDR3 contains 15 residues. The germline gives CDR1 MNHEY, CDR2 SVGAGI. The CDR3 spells CASSSHRGRGYEQYF. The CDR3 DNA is TGTGCCAGCAGTTCTCACAGGGGGCGAGGCTACGAGCAGTACTTC.

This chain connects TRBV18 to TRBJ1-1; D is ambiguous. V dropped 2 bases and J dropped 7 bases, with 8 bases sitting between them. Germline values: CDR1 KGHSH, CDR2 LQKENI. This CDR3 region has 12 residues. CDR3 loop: CASSPGSGEAFF. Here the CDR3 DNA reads TGTGCCAGCTCACCAGGGTCCGGTGAAGCTTTCTTT.

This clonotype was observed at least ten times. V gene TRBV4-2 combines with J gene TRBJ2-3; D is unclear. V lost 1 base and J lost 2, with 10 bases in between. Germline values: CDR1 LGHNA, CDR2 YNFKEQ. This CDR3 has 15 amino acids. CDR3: CASSQVRQDTDTQYF. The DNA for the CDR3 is TGTGCCAGCAGCCAAGTTCGTCAGGACACAGATACGCAGTATTTT.

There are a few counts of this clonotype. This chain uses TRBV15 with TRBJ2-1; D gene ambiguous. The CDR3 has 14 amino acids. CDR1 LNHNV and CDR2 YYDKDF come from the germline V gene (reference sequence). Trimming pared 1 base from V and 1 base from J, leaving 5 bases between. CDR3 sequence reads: CATSRAESYNEQFF. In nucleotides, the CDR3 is TGTGCCACCAGCAGAGCGGAGTCCTACAATGAGCAGTTCTTC.

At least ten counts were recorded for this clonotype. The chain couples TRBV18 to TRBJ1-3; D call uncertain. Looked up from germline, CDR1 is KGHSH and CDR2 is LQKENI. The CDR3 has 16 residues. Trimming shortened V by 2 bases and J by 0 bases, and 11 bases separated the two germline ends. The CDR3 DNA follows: TGTGCCAGCTCACCAATAACAACCAGCTCTGGAAACACCATATATTTT. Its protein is CASSPITTSSGNTIYF. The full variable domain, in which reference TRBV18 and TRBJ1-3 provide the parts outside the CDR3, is NAGVMQNPRHLVRRRGQEARLRCSPMKGHSHVYWYRQLPEEGLKFMVYLQKENIIDESGMPKERFSAEFPKEGPSILRIQQVVRGDSAAYFCASSPITTSSGNTIYFGEGSWLTVV.

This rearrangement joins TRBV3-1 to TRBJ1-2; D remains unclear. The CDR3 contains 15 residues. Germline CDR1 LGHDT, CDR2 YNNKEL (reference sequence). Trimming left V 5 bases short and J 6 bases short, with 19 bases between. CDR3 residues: CASSFFGQTRHGYTF. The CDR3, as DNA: TGTGCCAGCAGCTTTTTCGGTCAGACTCGCCATGGCTACACCTTC.

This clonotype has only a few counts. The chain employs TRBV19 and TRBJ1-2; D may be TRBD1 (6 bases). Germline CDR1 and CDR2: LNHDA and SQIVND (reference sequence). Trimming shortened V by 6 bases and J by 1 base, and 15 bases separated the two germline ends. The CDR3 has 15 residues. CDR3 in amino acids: CASRNTGTINYGYTF. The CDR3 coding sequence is TGTGCCAGTAGGAACACAGGGACCATTAACTATGGCTACACCTTC.

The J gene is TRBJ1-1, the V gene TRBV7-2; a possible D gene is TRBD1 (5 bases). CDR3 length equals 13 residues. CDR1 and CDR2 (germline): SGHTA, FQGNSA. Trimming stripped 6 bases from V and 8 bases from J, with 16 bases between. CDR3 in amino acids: CASSFSGAHEAFF. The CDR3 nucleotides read TGTGCCAGCAGTTTTAGCGGGGCTCACGAAGCTTTCTTT.

The CDR3 DNA is TGTGCCAGCAGTTTTCTCCGGGAGCTGTTTTTT. Translation gives CASSFLRELFF. This chain links TRBV28 with TRBJ2-2; D not resolved. Trimming left V 3 bases short and J 9 bases short, with 5 bases between. Per the germline V gene, CDR1 is MDHEN and CDR2 is SYDVKM. This CDR3 has 11 residues.

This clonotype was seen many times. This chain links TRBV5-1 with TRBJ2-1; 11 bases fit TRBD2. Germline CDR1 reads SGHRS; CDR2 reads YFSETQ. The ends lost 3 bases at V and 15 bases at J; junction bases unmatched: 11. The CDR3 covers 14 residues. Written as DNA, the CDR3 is TGCGCCAGCAGCTCGAGTCTAGCGGGAGGCGATCGGTTCTTC. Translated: CASSSSLAGGDRFF.

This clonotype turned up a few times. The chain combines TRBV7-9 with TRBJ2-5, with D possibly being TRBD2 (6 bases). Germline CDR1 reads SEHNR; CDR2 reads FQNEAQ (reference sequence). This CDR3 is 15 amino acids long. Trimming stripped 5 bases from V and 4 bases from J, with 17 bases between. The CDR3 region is CASSPPQRVAETQYF. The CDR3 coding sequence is TGTGCCAGCAGCCCCCCCCAGCGGGTGGCAGAGACCCAGTACTTC.

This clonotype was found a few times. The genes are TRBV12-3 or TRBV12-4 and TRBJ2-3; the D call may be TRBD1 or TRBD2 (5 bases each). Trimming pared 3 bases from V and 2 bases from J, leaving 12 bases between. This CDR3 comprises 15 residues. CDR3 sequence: CASSFRGGNTDTQYF. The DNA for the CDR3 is TGTGCCAGCAGTTTTCGGGGCGGAAACACAGATACGCAGTATTTT.

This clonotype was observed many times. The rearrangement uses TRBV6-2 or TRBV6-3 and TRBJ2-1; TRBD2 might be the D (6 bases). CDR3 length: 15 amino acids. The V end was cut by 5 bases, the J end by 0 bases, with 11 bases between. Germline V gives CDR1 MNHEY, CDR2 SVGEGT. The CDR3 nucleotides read TGTGCCAGCAGTACGGGAGTGAGCTCCTACAATGAGCAGTTCTTC. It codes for CASSTGVSSYNEQFF.

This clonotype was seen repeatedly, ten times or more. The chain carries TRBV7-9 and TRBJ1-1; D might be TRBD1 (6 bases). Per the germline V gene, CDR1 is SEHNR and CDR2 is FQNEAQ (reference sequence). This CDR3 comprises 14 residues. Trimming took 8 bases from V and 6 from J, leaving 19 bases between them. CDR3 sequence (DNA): TGTGCCAGCCCACCAGGAGGGGGACTGGCTGAAGCTTTCTTT. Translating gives CASPPGGGLAEAFF.

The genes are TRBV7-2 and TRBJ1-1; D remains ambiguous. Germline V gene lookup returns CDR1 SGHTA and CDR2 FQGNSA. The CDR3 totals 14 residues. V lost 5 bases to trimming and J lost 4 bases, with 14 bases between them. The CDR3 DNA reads TGTGCCAGCAGCCAACGGACGGGGATCACTGAAGCTTTCTTT. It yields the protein CASSQRTGITEAFF.

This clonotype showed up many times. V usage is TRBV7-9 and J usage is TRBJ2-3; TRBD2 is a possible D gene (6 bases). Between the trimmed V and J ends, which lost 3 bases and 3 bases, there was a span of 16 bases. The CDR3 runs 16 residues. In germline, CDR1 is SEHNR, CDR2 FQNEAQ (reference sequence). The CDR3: CASSFHDGSPTDTQYF. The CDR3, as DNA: TGTGCCAGCAGCTTCCATGACGGGAGTCCGACAGATACGCAGTATTTT. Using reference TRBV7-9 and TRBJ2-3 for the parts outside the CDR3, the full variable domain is DTGVSQNPRHKITKRGQNVTFRCDPISEHNRLYWYRQTLGQGPEFLTYFQNEAQLEKSRLLSDRFSAERPKGSFSTLEIQRTEQGDSAMYLCASSFHDGSPTDTQYFGPGTRLTVL.

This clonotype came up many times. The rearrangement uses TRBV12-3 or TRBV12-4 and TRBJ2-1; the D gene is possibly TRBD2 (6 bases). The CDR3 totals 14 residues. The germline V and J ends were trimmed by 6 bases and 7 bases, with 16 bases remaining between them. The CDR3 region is CASSPGREENEQFF. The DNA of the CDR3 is TGTGCCAGCAGCCCGGGGCGGGAAGAAAATGAGCAGTTCTTC.